These 2 T cell receptor beta chains share one sample of origin, sequenced in a study of naive and memory T cell subsets. An equimolar mix of two oligonucleotides served as the beta constant-region primer for TRBC1 and TRBC2. Via MiXCR, TCRdb re-called the UMI-ligation and nested PCR reads, giving one row per CDR3 protein. The sample lists around 160,000 distinct CDR3 sequences; more than 15% were seen once. Sequencing was performed on naive CD4+ T cells from blood. These receptors all stem from a human donor in good health.

This chain connects TRBV20-1 to TRBJ1-1, with no clear D. V lost 6 bases, J lost 5 bases, and 16 bases lay in between. Germline V gene sequence: CDR1 DFQATT, CDR2 SNEGSKA (reference sequence). The CDR3 is made up of 13 amino acids. The CDR3 reads CSAQDPFETEAFF. CDR3 nucleotide sequence: TGCAGTGCCCAGGACCCCTTTGAGACTGAAGCTTTCTTT.

This clonotype was detected ten times or more. V and J are TRBV20-1 and TRBJ2-3; perhaps TRBD2 as D (5 bases). Germline CDR1 is DFQATT and CDR2 is SNEGSKA (reference sequence). The CDR3 contains 17 residues. V was trimmed by 0 bases and J by 4 bases, leaving 20 bases between them. CDR3 DNA: TGCAGTGCTAGAGAGTCGAGAGTGCTAGCCCCCCCAGATACGCAGTATTTT. Amino acid sequence: CSARESRVLAPPDTQYF.